These 17 T cell receptor beta chains were sequenced from one sample in a study of blood T cell repertoires in COVID-19. Method: immunoSEQ multiplex PCR; TCRdb's copy keeps in-frame clones and lacks some. The sample includes over 200,000 clones, around nine tenths seen only once; the top ten take roughly 6.2%. Material for sequencing was peripheral blood. The receptors originated from a man aged 60 to 69 who had recovered from COVID-19.

The chain joins TRBV11-3 to TRBJ2-1; 14 bases fit TRBD2. Germline assignment: CDR1 SGHNT and CDR2 YENEEA. The CDR3 runs to 18 residues. V gave up 2 bases and J gave up 2 bases; unmatched junction bases: 5. CDR3 residues: CASSLSGTSGGPYNEQFF. CDR3 DNA sequence: TGTGCCAGCAGCTTAAGTGGGACTAGCGGGGGCCCCTACAATGAGCAGTTCTTC.

This clone came up a few times. In DNA, the CDR3 is TGTGCCAGCAGCCAAGATGACAGGTCTGGAAACACCATATATTTT. Translating gives CASSQDDRSGNTIYF. This chain links TRBV4-2 with TRBJ1-3; tentatively, D is TRBD1 (6 bases). CDR3 length equals 15 residues. The V gene's germline CDR1 is LGHNA and CDR2 YNFKEQ. Trimming removed 0 bases at V and 1 base at J, with 7 bases between.

In this sample, this clone turned up a few times. The chain couples TRBV14 to TRBJ2-7; 10 bases match TRBD2. V was pared by 2 bases and J by 5 bases, with 21 bases of the junction left unmatched. CDR3 length: 20 residues. Germline CDR1 is SGHDN and CDR2 is FVKESK. CDR3 DNA sequence: TGTGCCAGCAGCCAAAAGGTTTCGCTTAGTTCCGGGACTAGCGCGCACGAGCAGTACTTC. This translates into CASSQKVSLSSGTSAHEQYF.

The rearrangement uses TRBV18 and TRBJ1-4, with no clear D. The germline gives CDR1 KGHSH, CDR2 LQKENI. This CDR3 is built from 14 residues. V was clipped by 4 bases and J by 0 bases, with 6 bases between them. The CDR3 DNA follows: TGTGCCAGCTCACAGGGAGCAACTAATGAAAAACTGTTTTTT. Its translation: CASSQGATNEKLFF.

V is TRBV7-8 and J is TRBJ2-3; TRBD1 matches 7 bases. The length of the CDR3 is 13 residues. J lost 4 bases, V lost 2 bases, and 0 bases had no gene match. Looked up from germline, CDR1 is SGHVS and CDR2 is FQNEAQ. This CDR3 is CASSLQGADTQYF. CDR3 bases: TGTGCCAGCAGCTTACAGGGGGCAGATACGCAGTATTTT.

The genes are TRBV9 and TRBJ2-5, with 9 bases that match TRBD2. CDR3 length equals 16 residues. Unmatched junction bases numbered 9, after V lost 1 base and J lost 5 bases. Per the germline V gene, CDR1 is SGDLS and CDR2 is YYNGEE. The CDR3 nucleotides read TGTGCCAGCAGCGTAACCAGCGGGAGGTCCTGGGAGACCCAGTACTTC. It specifies CASSVTSGRSWETQYF.

In its sample, this clone was seen once. The chain's CDR3 is CASSLSAGANYGYTF. The CDR3, as DNA: TGCGCCAGCAGCTTGAGTGCAGGGGCTAACTATGGCTACACCTTC. The chain uses TRBV5-1 and TRBJ1-2, with D perhaps TRBD1 (6 bases). The CDR3 covers 15 residues. With 1 base removed from V and 0 bases from J, the gap between germline ends came to 10 bases. The germline CDR1 and CDR2 sequences are SGHRS and YFSETQ.

The rearrangement joins TRBV5-1 to TRBJ2-3; the match to TRBD1 covers 8 bases. Germline lookup yields CDR1 SGHRS and CDR2 YFSETQ. This CDR3 has 15 amino acids. The V segment lost 0 bases and the J segment 4 bases; nucleotides outside the gene matches: 4. The CDR3 DNA reads TGCGCCAGCAGCTTGGTTCAGGGGGCTTCAGATACGCAGTATTTT. Protein product: CASSLVQGASDTQYF.

The chain recombines TRBV3-1 (or the pseudogene TRBV3-2) with TRBJ1-6; 7 positions agree with TRBD1. After removal of 1 base from V and 8 bases from J, the junction contained 2 bases not matched to a gene. The CDR3 has 14 residues. Germline V CDR1 and CDR2: LGHDT, YNNKEL (reference sequence). The CDR3 DNA sequence: TGTGCCAGCAGCCAAGTGACAGGGTATTCACCCCTCCACTTT. Its translation is CASSQVTGYSPLHF.

The V call is TRBV7-8, the J call TRBJ1-1; 8 nucleotides line up with TRBD1. Trimming cost V 5 bases and J 3 bases; bases outside gene matches: 14. The germline gives CDR1 SGHVS, CDR2 FQNEAQ. The CDR3 has 17 residues. The CDR3 sequence is CASSTRPQGAAHTEAFF. The CDR3 DNA reads as TGTGCCAGCAGCACCCGACCCCAGGGGGCGGCGCACACTGAAGCTTTCTTT.

The genes are TRBV7-6 and TRBJ1-3, with 7 bases fitting TRBD1. The CDR3 spans 16 residues. Germline values: CDR1 SGHVS, CDR2 FNYEAQ. Unmatched junction bases numbered 5, after V lost 1 base and J lost 2 bases. CDR3 amino acids: CASSLEGAAPGNTIYF. The DNA of the CDR3 is TGTGCCAGCAGCTTAGAGGGGGCGGCCCCTGGAAACACCATATATTTT.

This rearrangement joins TRBV19 to TRBJ2-2; D not certain. This CDR3 spans 14 amino acids. V lost 11 bases and J lost 2, with 15 bases in between. The germline gives CDR1 LNHDA, CDR2 SQIVND (reference sequence). CDR3 in amino acids: CAVSSRINTGELFF. As DNA, the CDR3 is TGTGCCGTCAGCTCGAGGATCAACACCGGGGAGCTGTTTTTT.

This clone was picked up a small number of times. The chain employs TRBV12-5 and TRBJ1-3; weak D call: TRBD1 (6 bases). The V and J ends lost 0 bases and 0 bases respectively, with 18 bases between them. The CDR3 is 19 amino acids. From germline, CDR1 is LGHNT and CDR2 FRNRAP. The CDR3 nucleotides are TGTGCTAGTGGTTTGGTGAGCAATCCAGGGGACGGCTCTGGAAACACCATATATTTT. This sequence encodes CASGLVSNPGDGSGNTIYF. Based on the CDR3 plus reference TRBV12-5 and TRBJ1-3, the full variable domain is DARVTQTPRHKVTEMGQEVTMRCQPILGHNTVFWYRQTMMQGLELLAYFRNRAPLDDSGMPKDRFSAEMPDATLATLKIQPSEPRDSAVYFCASGLVSNPGDGSGNTIYFGEGSWLTVV.

The V gene is TRBV11-2, the J gene TRBJ2-1; maybe TRBD1 (6 bases). Germline-derived CDR1 and CDR2 are SGHAT and FQNNGV. The CDR3 loop spans 14 amino acids. V was pared by 3 bases and J by 4 bases, with 10 bases between. CDR3 residues: CASSFETGYNEQFF. DNA for the CDR3: TGTGCCAGCAGCTTCGAGACAGGATACAATGAGCAGTTCTTC.

This clone was counted between two and nine times. The chain joins TRBV10-3 to TRBJ1-2; TRBD1 agrees at 11 bases. Trimming at V came to 8 bases and at J to 6 bases, leaving 5 bases not matched to a gene. Germline V gene sequence: CDR1 ENHRY, CDR2 SYGVKD. The CDR3 consists of 13 residues. The CDR3 loop is CAIPDRGQNGYTF. CDR3 DNA: TGTGCCATCCCGGACAGGGGGCAGAATGGCTACACCTTC.

This rearrangement joins TRBV27 to TRBJ1-5; 7 bases align to TRBD1. The germline gives CDR1 MNHEY, CDR2 SMNVEV (reference sequence). V shed 8 bases, J shed 5 bases, and the junction held 6 bases outside the gene matches. CDR3 length: 13 residues. The CDR3 DNA sequence: TGTGCCAGCTCCTATCAGGGGGATCAGCCCCAGCATTTT. Translating it yields CASSYQGDQPQHF.

The chain couples TRBV19 to TRBJ2-1, with 7 bases lining up with TRBD1. CDR3 size: 15 residues. V shed 10 bases and J 2 bases; nucleotides not matched to a gene: 11. Germline CDR1 reads LNHDA; CDR2 reads SQIVND (reference sequence). CDR3 loop: CATRDGTDTYNEQFF. The CDR3 DNA follows: TGTGCCACCCGAGACGGGACAGATACCTACAATGAGCAGTTCTTC.